This entry lists 32 T cell receptor beta chains sequenced from one sample in a study of shared clonotypes between healthy human individuals (dated by TCRdb to between 2020 and 2021). The library was made by the immunoSEQ multiplex PCR assay. In its TCRdb copy, this immuneACCESS table keeps in-frame sequences only and misses some clones. Where compared with another copy, unresolved V genes explain less than half of these, and the others have no known cause. For this sample the table gives about a million clones, of which approximately 77% were detected only once. Of the sample, approximately 0.95% is held by the ten largest clones. The source material was memory CD4+ T cells from PBMCs. Per the publication, the cell subset or site label means: CD45RA-negative fraction. These receptors were collected from a man aged 18 to 30 in good health. Some clones in this sample may be carry-over from other donors' samples.

The V and J genes are TRBV28 and TRBJ1-2; the D is unclear. Per germline, CDR1 MDHEN and CDR2 SYDVKM. Deletions cut 1 base from V and 0 bases from J, with 12 bases between. The CDR3 is 16 residues long. The CDR3 bases are TGTGCCAGCAGTTTATTCGGCAGCCAAGCTAACTATGGCTACACCTTC. This gives the protein CASSLFGSQANYGYTF.

This clone has a count of ten or more. The V and J genes are TRBV6-6 and TRBJ2-3; D not certain. Germline V gene lookup returns CDR1 MNHNY and CDR2 SVGAGI (reference sequence). V lost 5 bases and J 4 bases, leaving 13 bases between the germline ends. CDR3 length equals 14 residues. CDR3 amino acids: CASSPDLGADTQYF. In DNA form, the CDR3 reads TGTGCCAGCAGTCCCGACTTGGGCGCAGATACGCAGTATTTT.

The chain has TRBV27 and TRBJ2-3, with a tentative D call TRBD2 (6 bases). Trimming shortened V by 6 bases and J by 6 bases, and 13 bases separated the two germline ends. Germline CDR1 and CDR2: MNHEY and SMNVEV (reference sequence). This CDR3 spans 13 amino acids. DNA for the CDR3: TGTGCCAGCAGACGGGCCCGGGAGGATACGCAGTATTTT. Its protein product is CASRRAREDTQYF.

V and J are TRBV11-2 and TRBJ1-1; D is undetermined. The germline V gene encodes CDR1 SGHAT and CDR2 FQNNGV. V was pared by 1 base and J by 4 bases, with 7 bases between. The CDR3 has 13 residues. As DNA, the CDR3 is TGTGCCAGCAGCTTAGCGGGGATCACTGAAGCTTTCTTT. Its protein product is CASSLAGITEAFF.

The V gene is TRBV5-1, the J gene TRBJ2-2; D gene ambiguous. Germline V gives CDR1 SGHRS, CDR2 YFSETQ. The length of the CDR3 is 15 residues. V lost 2 bases to trimming and J lost 0 bases, with 8 bases between them. This CDR3 is CASSFQTANTGELFF. In nucleotides, the CDR3 is TGCGCCAGCAGCTTCCAGACCGCGAACACCGGGGAGCTGTTTTTT.

For this clone: Other nucleotide sequences in the sample specify the same CDR3. The CDR3 DNA is TGTGCCAGCAGCTCACAAGGGGACACTGAAGCTTTCTTT. Amino acid sequence: CASSSQGDTEAFF. The V and J genes are TRBV7-9 and TRBJ1-1; the D gene is possibly TRBD1 (5 bases). Germline V gives CDR1 SEHNR, CDR2 FQNEAQ (reference sequence). Trimming took off 4 bases at V and 3 bases at J, with 9 bases between the two ends. This CDR3 has 13 residues.

This clone appeared a few times. V is TRBV10-3 and J is TRBJ2-4; a possible D gene is TRBD1 (6 bases). The CDR3 extends over 15 amino acids. CDR1 and CDR2 (germline): ENHRY, SYGVKD. V lost 6 bases and J lost 3, with 15 bases in between. The CDR3: CAISEQGLGKNIQYF. Here the CDR3 DNA reads TGTGCCATCAGCGAACAGGGTCTGGGCAAAAACATTCAGTACTTC.

The J gene is TRBJ2-5, the V gene TRBV7-2; TRBD1 matches 7 bases. V lost 5 bases to trimming and J lost 5 bases; unmatched junction nucleotides: 17. CDR1 is SGHTA, CDR2 FQGNSA, per germline. The CDR3 is made up of 17 amino acids. CDR3 bases: TGTGCCAGCAGCCTCTCAGCCGTACAGGGGCGGCGGGAGACCCAGTACTTC. Encoded protein: CASSLSAVQGRRETQYF.

The chain uses TRBV5-1 and TRBJ2-7, with 15 bases that match TRBD2. This CDR3 spans 17 amino acids. V lost 4 bases to trimming and J lost 4 bases; unmatched junction nucleotides: 9. The germline CDR1 and CDR2 sequences are SGHRS and YFSETQ. CDR3 in DNA: TGCGCCAGCAGCCTGAAAACGGGGACTAGCGGGGGGTACGAGCAGTACTTC. Residues: CASSLKTGTSGGYEQYF.

The chain combines TRBV19 with TRBJ1-5; D is unresolved. This CDR3 is built from 17 residues. Trimming shortened V by 3 bases and J by 6 bases, and 21 bases separated the two germline ends. The V gene's germline CDR1 is LNHDA and CDR2 SQIVND (reference sequence). The CDR3 here is CASSMDRHRAVGQPQHF. The CDR3 nucleotides are TGTGCCAGTAGTATGGATCGACACCGGGCAGTTGGTCAGCCCCAGCATTTT.

The chain couples TRBV20-1 to TRBJ2-7; no reliable D call. There are 11 residues in the CDR3. Germline values: CDR1 DFQATT, CDR2 SNEGSKA (reference sequence). CDR3 coding DNA: TGCAGCTTAGATGGGTCCCTCGAGCAGTACTTC. Its protein is CSLDGSLEQYF.

The J gene is TRBJ2-3, the V gene TRBV11-2; D possibly corresponds to TRBD1 (6 bases). V was cut by 7 bases and J by 3 bases, with 11 bases left in between. Germline V gene sequence: CDR1 SGHAT, CDR2 FQNNGV. CDR3 length: 13 amino acids. The CDR3 coding sequence is TGTGCCAGCAAATCAGGGGTAACAGATACGCAGTATTTT. Translating gives CASKSGVTDTQYF.

Ten or more counts support this clone. The same CDR3 also results from other DNA sequences found in this sample. This chain joins TRBV20-1 and TRBJ2-5; maybe TRBD2 (6 bases). Germline lookup yields CDR1 DFQATT and CDR2 SNEGSKA (reference sequence). The V gene lost 3 bases and the J gene lost 5 bases, with 7 bases spanning the gap. CDR3 length: 11 residues. The CDR3 loop reads CSASLAETQYF. The CDR3 DNA reads as TGCAGTGCTAGTCTAGCGGAGACCCAGTACTTC.

V is TRBV18 and J is TRBJ1-2; unclear D gene. This CDR3 contains 17 residues. The ends were cut back, 3 bases at V and 2 bases at J, with 19 bases in the middle. The germline CDR1 and CDR2 sequences are KGHSH and LQKENI. Here the CDR3 DNA reads TGTGCCAGCTCACCCTTACTCGACATAACTGACAACTATGGCTACACCTTC. Translated, it gives CASSPLLDITDNYGYTF.

The chain carries TRBV5-1 and TRBJ1-2; D is ambiguous. This CDR3 is built from 15 residues. The V end was cut by 6 bases, the J end by 0 bases, with 15 bases between. CDR1 and CDR2 from the germline V gene are SGHRS and YFSETQ. The CDR3 nucleotides read TGCGCCAGCAATAGTGGATCATCTACTAACTATGGCTACACCTTC. Protein: CASNSGSSTNYGYTF.

The chain has TRBV5-1 and TRBJ2-2, with 8 bases aligning to TRBD2. V lost 7 bases, J lost 0 bases, and 2 bases stayed unmatched. The CDR3 runs 14 residues. CDR1 is SGHRS, CDR2 YFSETQ, per germline. The CDR3 sequence is CASRLATNTGELFF. As DNA, the CDR3 is TGCGCCAGCCGACTAGCGACGAACACCGGGGAGCTGTTTTTT.

The V gene is TRBV6-5, the J gene TRBJ1-2, with 7 positions matching TRBD1. CDR3 length: 14 amino acids. The V gene's germline CDR1 is MNHEY and CDR2 SVGAGI. V dropped 7 bases and J dropped 3; count of bases not matched to a gene: 8. CDR3 in DNA: TGTGCCAGCACAAATGGAGGGGGCGACTATGGCTACACCTTC. It specifies CASTNGGGDYGYTF.

The chain uses TRBV28 and TRBJ1-4, with 7 positions matching TRBD1. The CDR3 covers 18 residues. Germline-derived CDR1 and CDR2 are MDHEN and SYDVKM. V shed 5 bases and J 6 bases; nucleotides not matched to a gene: 18. The CDR3 is CASSPIGGRGRGHEKLFF. CDR3 in DNA: TGTGCCAGCAGTCCCATAGGGGGCCGGGGTCGAGGGCATGAAAAACTGTTTTTT.

The rearrangement uses TRBV5-1 and TRBJ2-4; 8 bases are a match to TRBD2. This CDR3 contains 16 residues. After removal of 3 bases from V and 7 bases from J, the junction contained 12 bases not matched to a gene. CDR1 is SGHRS and CDR2 is YFSETQ in the germline V gene. The CDR3 DNA is TGCGCCAGCAGCTCAACCCCGGCGGGAGGCGGGAACATTCAGTACTTC. This sequence encodes CASSSTPAGGGNIQYF.

Regarding this clone: A much larger clone lies one base from this, so it may be a read error. This chain uses TRBV29-1 with TRBJ2-2; 13 bases agree with TRBD2. Germline CDR1 reads SQVTM; CDR2 reads ANQGSEA. The CDR3 sequence is 16 residues long. The CDR3 DNA follows: TGCAGCGTCCCCAGGACTAGCGGGAGCTCCACCGGGGGGCTGTTTTTT. Translating it yields CSVPRTSGSSTGGLFF.

Turning to this clone: Different DNA sequences within this sample yield the same CDR3. This chain connects TRBV29-1 to TRBJ1-1; D might be TRBD1 (6 bases). Per germline, CDR1 SQVTM and CDR2 ANQGSEA. CDR3 length equals 12 residues. V dropped 7 bases and J dropped 0 bases, with 9 bases sitting between them. CDR3 sequence reads: CSARTVNTEAFF. As DNA, the CDR3 is TGCAGCGCAAGGACAGTGAACACTGAAGCTTTCTTT.

The rearrangement links TRBV9 to TRBJ2-7, with D hard to call. The length of the CDR3 is 14 residues. The germline CDR1 and CDR2 sequences are SGDLS and YYNGEE. Trimming cost V 4 bases and J 4 bases, with 15 bases left between them. The CDR3 is CASSSQATVYEQYF. The CDR3 bases are TGTGCCAGCAGCTCTCAAGCGACCGTATACGAGCAGTACTTC. Drawing the rest from reference TRBV9 and TRBJ2-7, the complete variable domain is DSGVTQTPKHLITATGQRVTLRCSPRSGDLSVYWYQQSLDQGLQFLIQYYNGEERAKGNILERFSAQQFPDLHSELNLSSLELGDSALYFCASSSQATVYEQYFGPGTRLTVT.

This clone was seen a handful of times. The V call is TRBV29-1, the J call TRBJ2-3; 10 nucleotides agree with TRBD1. Germline CDR1 reads SQVTM; CDR2 reads ANQGSEA. This CDR3 spans 15 amino acids. V shed 1 base, J shed 4 bases, and the junction held 5 bases outside the gene matches. CDR3 sequence reads: CSVEARDRGADTQYF. In DNA, the CDR3 is TGCAGCGTTGAAGCCCGGGACAGGGGTGCAGATACGCAGTATTTT.

This sequence joins TRBV6-1 and TRBJ2-3, with 9 bases matching TRBD1. Per germline, CDR1 MNHNS and CDR2 SASEGT. V lost 8 bases, J lost 5 bases, and 8 bases stayed unmatched. CDR3 size: 14 residues. The CDR3 DNA reads TGTGCCAGCGCTCGGGGACAGGGAGAAGATACGCAGTATTTT. Translation: CASARGQGEDTQYF.

The chain couples TRBV5-4 to TRBJ2-3; perhaps TRBD2 as D (6 bases). Germline V gene data show CDR1 as SGHNT and CDR2 as YYREEE (reference sequence). V was trimmed by 4 bases and J by 6 bases, leaving 18 bases between them. The CDR3 has 15 residues. DNA of the CDR3: TGTGCCAGCAGCACACTAGCTTCCCTAGGGGATACGCAGTATTTT. Its protein is CASSTLASLGDTQYF.

This chain joins TRBV7-7 and TRBJ2-1, with TRBD1 matching over 8 bases. V lost 5 bases to trimming and J lost 8 bases; unmatched junction nucleotides: 11. This CDR3 is built from 15 residues. In germline, CDR1 is SSHAT, CDR2 FNYEAQ (reference sequence). The CDR3 reads CASSLGTGAGDEQFF. The CDR3 DNA follows: TGTGCCAGCAGCCTCGGGACAGGTGCCGGGGATGAGCAGTTCTTC.

This clone occurred a few times. With a much larger clone just one base away, this may be a read error. This sample also contains other DNA sequences that code for the same CDR3. The V and J genes are TRBV7-6 and TRBJ2-5; D not certain. CDR3 length: 11 residues. In germline, CDR1 is SGHVS, CDR2 FNYEAQ. Deletions cut 5 bases from V and 2 bases from J, with 3 bases between. The CDR3 here is CASSLQETQYF. DNA of the CDR3: TGTGCCAGCAGCCTACAAGAGACCCAGTACTTC. The full variable domain, completed using reference TRBV7-6 and TRBJ2-5, is GAGVSQSPRYKVTKRGQDVALRCDPISGHVSLYWYRQALGQGPEFLTYFNYEAQQDKSGLPNDRFSAERPEGSISTLTIQRTEQRDSAMYRCASSLQETQYFGPGTRLLVL.

This sequence joins TRBV30 and TRBJ2-3; tentatively, D is TRBD1 (5 bases). This CDR3 has 14 residues. V dropped 0 bases and J dropped 2 bases, with 9 bases sitting between them. Germline-derived CDR1 and CDR2 are GTSNPN and SVGIG (reference sequence). This chain's CDR3 is CAWSVGQNTDTQYF. The CDR3, as DNA: TGTGCCTGGAGTGTGGGGCAGAACACAGATACGCAGTATTTT.

The chain couples TRBV20-1 to TRBJ2-5; no clear D. Germline CDR1 reads DFQATT; CDR2 reads SNEGSKA (reference sequence). V was trimmed by 3 bases and J by 10 bases, leaving 12 bases between them. The CDR3 extends over 11 amino acids. This chain's CDR3 is CSASRADNQYF. The CDR3 DNA sequence: TGCAGTGCTAGTCGGGCCGACAACCAGTACTTC.

The chain has TRBV27 and TRBJ2-5; D possibly corresponds to TRBD1 (6 bases). The ends were cut back, 5 bases at V and 2 bases at J, with 21 bases in the middle. This CDR3 spans 17 amino acids. Germline assignment: CDR1 MNHEY and CDR2 SMNVEV (reference sequence). The CDR3 region has the DNA TGTGCCAGCAGTCCCACCGGATCGACAGGCCGGCAAGAGACCCAGTACTTC. Its translation is CASSPTGSTGRQETQYF.

As to this clone: This specimen includes other DNA sequences encoding the same CDR3. This chain links TRBV6-5 with TRBJ1-2; D is unresolved. V shed 0 bases and J shed 3 bases, with 8 bases lying between them. Germline V gene lookup returns CDR1 MNHEY and CDR2 SVGAGI. This CDR3 is built from 14 residues. The CDR3 sequence is CASSYSRRDYGYTF. DNA of the CDR3: TGTGCCAGCAGTTACTCTAGGCGGGACTATGGCTACACCTTC.

The gene calls are TRBV20-1 and TRBJ2-7; possibly TRBD1 or TRBD2 for D (5 bases each). Trimming left V 5 bases short and J 12 bases short, with 14 bases between. This CDR3 comprises 10 residues. The germline CDR1 and CDR2 sequences are DFQATT and SNEGSKA (reference sequence). The CDR3 DNA reads TGCAGTGCTTTGGGTGGGACCCTGTACTTC. Its protein is CSALGGTLYF.